These 21 T cell receptor beta chains were all obtained from the same sample, sequenced in a study of T cells in Graves' hyperthyroidism and ophthalmopathy. Amplification of TCR beta CDR3 regions was performed using RNA transcripts as template. The study used the HTBI primer set for a first-round RT-PCR of the TCR CDR3. TCRdb re-analysed the multiplex PCR reads in MiXCR, keeping a single row per CDR3 protein. The repertoire consists of 550,000 to 800,000 distinct CDR3 sequences, with roughly 17% occurring once and the leading ten covering about 14%. Sequencing was performed on blood. These receptor sequences come from a man aged 45-65 years with Graves' hyperthyroidism.

CDR3: CASSELGQGQKLFF. Here the CDR3 DNA reads TGTGCCAGCAGTGAATTGGGACAGGGTCAAAAACTGTTTTTT. The genes are TRBV12-3 or TRBV12-4 and TRBJ1-4; 9 positions match TRBD1. The V segment lost 5 bases and the J segment 9 bases; nucleotides outside the gene matches: 7. This CDR3 has 14 amino acids.

This clonotype was detected only a few times. This chain uses TRBV18 with TRBJ1-6, with D tentatively TRBD1 (5 bases). This CDR3 region has 15 residues. Germline V gives CDR1 KGHSH, CDR2 LQKENI. The V end lost 6 bases, the J end lost 3 bases, and 12 bases lay between the germline ends. In DNA form, the CDR3 reads TGTGCCAGCTCGGAGCAGGGTTACTATAATTCACCCCTCCACTTT. It encodes CASSEQGYYNSPLHF.

V gene TRBV28 combines with J gene TRBJ1-5; D uncertain. The CDR3 has 13 amino acids. Germline lookup yields CDR1 MDHEN and CDR2 SYDVKM. Trimming left V 2 bases short and J 9 bases short, with 11 bases between. CDR3 in amino acids: CASSLEGSRPQHF. The CDR3 coding sequence is TGTGCCAGCAGTTTAGAGGGCAGCCGGCCCCAGCATTTT.

This clonotype was seen ten or more times. This chain uses TRBV6-1 with TRBJ1-2; D call uncertain. CDR3 length: 13 residues. V lost 3 bases to trimming and J lost 4 bases, with 9 bases between them. Per the germline V gene, CDR1 is MNHNS and CDR2 is SASEGT. This CDR3 reads CASSDDGIYGYTF. The CDR3 nucleotides read TGTGCCAGCAGTGATGACGGTATCTATGGCTACACCTTC.

Ten or more counts support this clonotype. This chain uses TRBV6-2 or TRBV6-3 with TRBJ2-7; maybe TRBD1 (6 bases). V was pared by 2 bases and J by 0 bases, with 20 bases between. In germline, CDR1 is MNHEY, CDR2 SVGEGT. The CDR3 is 18 residues long. CDR3 region: CASSYAGQRGWVSYEQYF. The CDR3 DNA follows: TGTGCCAGCAGTTACGCCGGACAGAGGGGGTGGGTCTCCTACGAGCAGTACTTC.

This clonotype was counted at least ten times. The chain recombines TRBV7-2 with TRBJ2-5, with TRBD1 matching 7 bases. Looked up from germline, CDR1 is SGHTA and CDR2 is FQGNSA. The CDR3 covers 14 residues. The J segment lost 1 base and the V segment lost 4 bases, leaving 3 bases of the junction unmatched. This CDR3 is CASSWGTAQETQYF. CDR3 nucleotide sequence: TGTGCCAGCAGCTGGGGGACAGCCCAAGAGACCCAGTACTTC.

This rearrangement joins TRBV27 to TRBJ1-1; 9 nucleotides line up with TRBD1. The CDR3 extends over 16 amino acids. The trim removed 2 bases at V and 5 bases at J, leaving 9 bases unmatched. From germline, CDR1 is MNHEY and CDR2 SMNVEV (reference sequence). The CDR3 sequence is CASSLQQGALRTEAFF. In DNA form, the CDR3 reads TGTGCCAGCAGTTTACAACAGGGGGCCCTTCGGACTGAAGCTTTCTTT.

This clonotype was picked up a small number of times. This CDR3 is CAGRDGSSYNEQFF. Written as DNA, the CDR3 is TGTGCCGGGAGGGACGGGAGCTCCTACAATGAGCAGTTCTTC. V and J are TRBV6-2 or TRBV6-3 and TRBJ2-1; 7 positions agree with TRBD2. There are 14 residues in the CDR3. CDR1 is MNHEY, CDR2 SVGEGT, per germline. With V trimmed by 11 bases and J by 0 bases, 7 bases remained unmatched.

The genes are TRBV7-2 and TRBJ1-1; D remains unclear. Germline CDR1 SGHTA, CDR2 FQGNSA. V lost 5 bases and J 1 base, leaving 8 bases between the germline ends. This CDR3 region has 13 residues. As DNA, the CDR3 is TGTGCCAGCAGCAACGGACGGAACACTGAAGCTTTCTTT. Translated: CASSNGRNTEAFF. Supplemented by reference TRBV7-2 and TRBJ1-1, the full variable domain reads GAGVSQSPSNKVTEKGKDVELRCDPISGHTALYWYRQSLGQGLEFLIYFQGNSAPDKSGLPSDRFSAERTGGSVSTLTIQRTQQEDSAVYLCASSNGRNTEAFFGQGTRLTVV.

This clonotype has a count of ten or more. This chain joins TRBV2 and TRBJ1-2; D not certain. This CDR3 region has 13 residues. V lost 3 bases and J lost 7, with 12 bases in between. Germline assignment: CDR1 SNHLY and CDR2 FYNNEI. The CDR3 region is CASSEAGGGGYTF. The DNA of the CDR3 is TGTGCCAGCAGTGAGGCAGGCGGCGGTGGCTACACCTTC.

This clonotype was picked up many times. The V and J genes are TRBV7-9 and TRBJ2-1; TRBD2 is a possible D gene (5 bases). The V and J ends lost 8 bases and 9 bases respectively, with 8 bases between them. This CDR3 region has 10 residues. Germline lookup yields CDR1 SEHNR and CDR2 FQNEAQ (reference sequence). CDR3 coding DNA: TGTGCCAGCGGAGCGGTTGAGCAGTTCTTC. This gives the protein CASGAVEQFF.

The chain recombines TRBV28 with TRBJ2-2, with a weak D call TRBD1 (5 bases). Trimming left V 2 bases short and J 7 bases short, with 11 bases between. The CDR3 totals 14 residues. CDR1 is MDHEN and CDR2 is SYDVKM in the germline V gene. In nucleotides, the CDR3 is TGTGCCAGCAGTTTAAGCAGGGAAGTCGGGGAGCTGTTTTTT. This gives the protein CASSLSREVGELFF.

This clonotype was recorded at least ten times. At one of its ends the junction is not consistent with the germline gene, which may arise from a read error. The CDR3 coding sequence is TGTGCCAGCAGTTTAGGGCAGGGACCCTACGAGCAGTACTTC. Amino acid sequence: CASSLGQGPYEQYF. The V and J genes are TRBV5-1 and TRBJ2-7; D could derive from TRBD1 or TRBD2 (5 bases each). The CDR3 consists of 14 residues. Germline V CDR1 and CDR2: SGHRS, YFSETQ.

The chain is built from TRBV20-1 and TRBJ1-1; tentative D call: TRBD1 (5 bases). V gave up 1 base and J gave up 2 bases, with 17 bases separating them. This CDR3 contains 16 residues. The germline gives CDR1 DFQATT, CDR2 SNEGSKA (reference sequence). The CDR3 DNA is TGCAGTGCTAGAGGGGGTTTGGGGCTGCAAAACACTGAAGCTTTCTTT. This gives the protein CSARGGLGLQNTEAFF.

Only a few counts were recorded for this clonotype. The rearrangement uses TRBV5-4 and TRBJ2-1; 13 nucleotides match TRBD2. The CDR3 has 16 amino acids. Trimming cost V 4 bases and J 6 bases; bases outside gene matches: 7. Germline lookup yields CDR1 SGHNT and CDR2 YYREEE (reference sequence). CDR3 bases: TGTGCCAGCAGCGGCTCCGGGACTAGCGGGATCAATGAGCAGTTCTTC. Amino acids: CASSGSGTSGINEQFF. Complete variable domain (other parts from reference TRBV5-4 and TRBJ2-1): ETGVTQSPTHLIKTRGQQVTLRCSSQSGHNTVSWYQQALGQGPQFIFQYYREEENGRGNFPPRFSGLQFPNYSSELNVNALELDDSALYLCASSGSGTSGINEQFFGPGTRLTVL.

The rearrangement joins TRBV19 to TRBJ1-5, with D unresolved. The CDR3 runs to 18 residues. Germline values: CDR1 LNHDA, CDR2 SQIVND (reference sequence). The V gene lost 3 bases and the J gene lost 2 bases, with 20 bases spanning the gap. The CDR3 protein is CASSMILGGNRGNQPQHF. In DNA, the CDR3 is TGTGCCAGTAGTATGATTTTAGGCGGTAATAGAGGCAATCAGCCCCAGCATTTT.

The table lists this clonotype with a few counts. The J gene is TRBJ2-4, the V gene TRBV3-1, with D uncertain. The CDR3 consists of 14 residues. Trimming pared 4 bases from V and 5 bases from J, leaving 12 bases between. In germline, CDR1 is LGHDT, CDR2 YNNKEL (reference sequence). The CDR3 loop reads CASSPTRIENIQYF. Here the CDR3 DNA reads TGTGCCAGCAGCCCCACCAGGATCGAAAACATTCAGTACTTC.

In this sample, this clonotype turned up a few times. The chain carries TRBV19 and TRBJ1-2, with a weak D call TRBD1 (5 bases). Germline V gene data show CDR1 as LNHDA and CDR2 as SQIVND (reference sequence). The CDR3 sequence is 15 residues long. V lost 4 bases, J lost 3 bases, and 15 bases lay in between. The CDR3 DNA sequence: TGTGCCAGTAGTACAGGGAATGCGGTTGACTATGGCTACACCTTC. Translating gives CASSTGNAVDYGYTF.

This clonotype appeared many times. This chain joins TRBV7-9 and TRBJ2-7; D is possibly TRBD2 (5 bases). Trimming shortened V by 1 base and J by 1 base, and 8 bases separated the two germline ends. Germline V lookup: CDR1 SEHNR, CDR2 FQNEAQ (reference sequence). The CDR3 is 14 amino acids. The CDR3 sequence: CASSLDGLSYEQYF. The DNA of the CDR3 is TGTGCCAGCAGCTTAGACGGACTTTCCTACGAGCAGTACTTC.

In its sample, this clonotype was seen many times. V gene TRBV7-9 combines with J gene TRBJ1-3; TRBD1 matches 7 bases. This CDR3 region has 15 residues. The V gene end was trimmed by 4 bases and the J gene end by 0 bases; junction bases not matched to a gene: 3. The germline gives CDR1 SEHNR, CDR2 FQNEAQ (reference sequence). CDR3 protein: CASSSRQGSGNTIYF. CDR3 coding DNA: TGTGCCAGCAGCTCGAGACAGGGCTCTGGAAACACCATATATTTT.

The rearrangement uses TRBV5-6 and TRBJ2-1; the match to TRBD2 covers 12 bases. CDR1 is SGHDT and CDR2 is YYEEEE in the germline V gene. This CDR3 region has 14 residues. The junction had 6 bases not matched to a gene; V was cut back by 6 bases and J by 8 bases. The CDR3 here is CASNSGLAGHEQFF. As DNA, the CDR3 is TGTGCCAGCAACTCGGGACTAGCGGGCCATGAGCAGTTCTTC.